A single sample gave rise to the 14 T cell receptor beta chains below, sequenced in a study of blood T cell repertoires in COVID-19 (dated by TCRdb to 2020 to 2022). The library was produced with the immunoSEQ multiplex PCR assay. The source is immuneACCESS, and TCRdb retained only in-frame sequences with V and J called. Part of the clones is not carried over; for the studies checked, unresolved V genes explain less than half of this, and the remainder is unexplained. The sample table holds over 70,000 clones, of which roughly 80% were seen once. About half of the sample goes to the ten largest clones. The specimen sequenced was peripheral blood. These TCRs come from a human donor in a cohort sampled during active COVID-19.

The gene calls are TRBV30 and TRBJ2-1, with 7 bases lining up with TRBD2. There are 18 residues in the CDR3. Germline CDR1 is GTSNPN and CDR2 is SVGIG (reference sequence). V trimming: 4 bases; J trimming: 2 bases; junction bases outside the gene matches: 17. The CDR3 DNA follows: TGTGCCTGGAATAACGAACCCTGGGGCACTAGCGCCTACAATGAGCAGTTCTTC. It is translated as CAWNNEPWGTSAYNEQFF.

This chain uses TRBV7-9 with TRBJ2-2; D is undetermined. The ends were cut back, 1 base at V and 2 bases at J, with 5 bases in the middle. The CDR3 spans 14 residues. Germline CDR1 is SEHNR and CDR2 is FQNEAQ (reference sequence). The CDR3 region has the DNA TGTGCCAGCAGCTTAGACTACAACACCGGGGAGCTGTTTTTT. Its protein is CASSLDYNTGELFF.

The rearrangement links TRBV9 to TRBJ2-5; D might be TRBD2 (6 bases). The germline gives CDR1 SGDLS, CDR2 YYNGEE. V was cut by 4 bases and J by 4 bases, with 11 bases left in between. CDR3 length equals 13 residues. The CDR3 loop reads CASSPMGGETQYF. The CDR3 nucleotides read TGTGCCAGCAGCCCTATGGGGGGAGAGACCCAGTACTTC.

The CDR3 DNA is TGTGCCAGCAGTTTAGCGGGGTACACAGATACGCAGTATTTT. This encodes CASSLAGYTDTQYF. V is TRBV27 and J is TRBJ2-3, with D perhaps matching TRBD2 (6 bases). There are 14 residues in the CDR3. Germline V gene sequence: CDR1 MNHEY, CDR2 SMNVEV (reference sequence). V was trimmed by 2 bases and J by 2 bases, leaving 8 bases between them.

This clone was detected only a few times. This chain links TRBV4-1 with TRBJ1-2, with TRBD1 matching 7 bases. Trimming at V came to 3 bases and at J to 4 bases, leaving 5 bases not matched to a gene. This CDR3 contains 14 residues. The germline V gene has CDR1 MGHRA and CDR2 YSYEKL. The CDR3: CASSHLGTVYGYTF. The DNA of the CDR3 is TGCGCCAGCAGCCATCTCGGGACAGTCTATGGCTACACCTTC.

The CDR3 is CASSPPHSSRLPVGGYTF. In DNA, the CDR3 is TGTGCCAGCTCACCACCCCACAGCTCCAGGCTCCCCGTCGGCGGCTACACCTTC. The chain has TRBV18 and TRBJ1-2; no reliable D call. Per the germline V gene, CDR1 is KGHSH and CDR2 is LQKENI. Trimming stripped 0 bases from V and 8 bases from J, with 25 bases between. This CDR3 is built from 18 residues. Together with reference TRBV18 and TRBJ1-2, the CDR3 gives the full variable domain: NAGVMQNPRHLVRRRGQEARLRCSPMKGHSHVYWYRQLPEEGLKFMVYLQKENIIDESGMPKERFSAEFPKEGPSILRIQQVVRGDSAAYFCASSPPHSSRLPVGGYTFGSGTRLTVV.

CDR3 sequence: CASSLVGVGEQYF. DNA of the CDR3: TGTGCCAGCAGCTTGGTAGGGGTTGGCGAGCAGTACTTC. The chain employs TRBV5-6 and TRBJ2-7; D is perhaps TRBD1 (5 bases). V was pared by 0 bases and J by 6 bases, with 10 bases between. CDR1 is SGHDT and CDR2 is YYEEEE in the germline V gene. The CDR3 has 13 residues.

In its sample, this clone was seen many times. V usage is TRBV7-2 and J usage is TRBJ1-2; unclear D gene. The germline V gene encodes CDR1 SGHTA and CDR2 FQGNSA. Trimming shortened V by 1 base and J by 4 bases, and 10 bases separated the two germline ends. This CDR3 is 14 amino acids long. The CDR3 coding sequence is TGTGCCAGCAGCTTAGGGGAGGGCATCTATGGCTACACCTTC. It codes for CASSLGEGIYGYTF.

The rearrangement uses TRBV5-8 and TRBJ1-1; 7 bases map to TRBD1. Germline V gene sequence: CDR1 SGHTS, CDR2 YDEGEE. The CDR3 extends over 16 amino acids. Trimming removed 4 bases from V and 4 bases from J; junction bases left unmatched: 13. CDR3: CASSPKTGSRATEAFF. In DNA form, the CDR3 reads TGTGCCAGCAGCCCCAAGACAGGGAGTAGAGCCACTGAAGCTTTCTTT.

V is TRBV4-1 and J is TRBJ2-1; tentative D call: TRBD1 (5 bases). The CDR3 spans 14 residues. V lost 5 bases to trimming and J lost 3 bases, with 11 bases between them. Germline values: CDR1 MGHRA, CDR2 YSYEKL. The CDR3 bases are TGCGCCAGCAGCAGTTCAGGGTACTACAATGAGCAGTTCTTC. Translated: CASSSSGYYNEQFF.

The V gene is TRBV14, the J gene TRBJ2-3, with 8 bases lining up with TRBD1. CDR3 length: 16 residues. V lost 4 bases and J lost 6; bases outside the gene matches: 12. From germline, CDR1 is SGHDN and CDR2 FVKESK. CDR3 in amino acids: CASSPPRQGRSDTQYF. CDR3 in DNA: TGTGCCAGCAGCCCGCCCAGACAGGGGCGATCCGATACGCAGTATTTT.

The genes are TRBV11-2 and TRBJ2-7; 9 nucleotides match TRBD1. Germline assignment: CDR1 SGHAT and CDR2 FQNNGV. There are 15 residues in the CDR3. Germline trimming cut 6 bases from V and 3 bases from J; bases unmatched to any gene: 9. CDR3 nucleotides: TGTGCCAGCAGTAGTGGGTGGACAGGGGTCTACGAGCAGTACTTC. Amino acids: CASSSGWTGVYEQYF.

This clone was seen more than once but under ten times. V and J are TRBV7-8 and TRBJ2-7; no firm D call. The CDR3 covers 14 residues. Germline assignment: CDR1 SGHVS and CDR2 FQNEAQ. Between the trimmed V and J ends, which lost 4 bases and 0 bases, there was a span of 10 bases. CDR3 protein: CASSYRRNSYEQYF. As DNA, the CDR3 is TGTGCCAGCAGCTACAGACGGAACTCCTACGAGCAGTACTTC.

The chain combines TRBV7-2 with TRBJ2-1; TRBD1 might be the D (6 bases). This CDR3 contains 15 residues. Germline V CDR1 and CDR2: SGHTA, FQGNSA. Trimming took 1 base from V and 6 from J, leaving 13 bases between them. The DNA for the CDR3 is TGTGCCAGCAGCTTAGGCCCTACAGGGAGCAATGAGCAGTTCTTC. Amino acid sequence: CASSLGPTGSNEQFF.